These 31 T cell receptor beta chains were all obtained from the same sample, sequenced in a study of regulatory T cells in long-lasting Graves disease. Time point denoted: newly diagnosed GD, antithyroid drugs for less than 3 months. The TCR library was prepared using RNA isolated from PBMCs. Building of the TCR beta libraries involved iRepertoire HTBI primers and Arm-PCR of CDR3 regions. TCRdb re-called the multiplex PCR reads through MiXCR, storing one row per CDR3 protein. The data hold 510,000 or so distinct CDR3 sequences, with about 12% observed a single time. This sample was shared with a second study, whose subject was T cells in Graves' hyperthyroidism and ophthalmopathy.

The source material was peripheral blood mononuclear cells (PBMCs), sampled at new diagnosis, from a patient treated with antithyroid drugs. These receptors were obtained from a woman in her 30s with Graves disease.

This clonotype was counted ten times or more. This rearrangement joins TRBV2 to TRBJ1-4; D gene uncertain. The V gene lost 2 bases and the J gene lost 7 bases, with 11 bases spanning the gap. The germline V gene has CDR1 SNHLY and CDR2 FYNNEI. The CDR3 contains 14 residues. The CDR3 sequence: CASSELTEGEKLFF. In DNA form, the CDR3 reads TGTGCCAGCAGTGAACTCACGGAAGGTGAAAAACTGTTTTTT.

The chain employs TRBV7-2 and TRBJ1-5; D is unresolved. This CDR3 contains 13 residues. CDR1 SGHTA and CDR2 FQGNSA come from the germline V gene. V lost 5 bases and J lost 3, with 8 bases in between. The CDR3 DNA reads as TGTGCCAGCAGCCGGGGAGTCAATCAGCCCCAGCATTTT. Translation gives CASSRGVNQPQHF.

Remarks on this clonotype: A much larger clone lies a single base off, so this may be a read error. Here the CDR3 reads CASTPGPATEAFF. In nucleotides, the CDR3 is TGTGCCAGTACCCCGGGACCCGCCACCGAAGCTTTCTTT. This chain links TRBV19 with TRBJ1-1; D is perhaps TRBD1 (5 bases). Germline CDR1 and CDR2: LNHDA and SQIVND (reference sequence). CDR3 length: 13 residues. V was cut by 7 bases and J by 8 bases, with 17 bases left in between.

This clonotype was recorded at least ten times. This chain links TRBV10-1 with TRBJ2-5, with 7 bases fitting TRBD1. V gave up 1 base and J gave up 5 bases; unmatched junction bases: 10. The germline CDR1 and CDR2 sequences are WNHNN and SYGVQD (reference sequence). This CDR3 contains 16 residues. The CDR3 here is CASSEWGTTGLETQYF. CDR3 DNA: TGCGCCAGCAGTGAGTGGGGTACGACAGGGTTGGAGACCCAGTACTTC.

This clonotype appeared many times. The chain has TRBV7-2 and TRBJ1-1; D not resolved. The CDR3 length is 13 residues. Looked up from germline, CDR1 is SGHTA and CDR2 is FQGNSA. V was pared by 6 bases and J by 0 bases, with 8 bases between. This CDR3 is CASSFAMNTEAFF. The CDR3 DNA is TGTGCCAGCAGTTTTGCCATGAACACTGAAGCTTTCTTT.

This clonotype has ten or more counts. This sequence joins TRBV5-8 and TRBJ1-5; D may be TRBD1 (5 bases). Germline values: CDR1 SGHTS, CDR2 YDEGEE. The length of the CDR3 is 14 residues. Trimming took off 6 bases at V and 5 bases at J, with 15 bases between the two ends. The CDR3 sequence is CASTLRGPDQPQHF. CDR3 nucleotide sequence: TGTGCCAGCACCCTGCGGGGACCTGATCAGCCCCAGCATTTT.

This clonotype was counted many times. The chain recombines TRBV20-1 with TRBJ2-1; no clear D. Between the trimmed V and J ends, which lost 3 bases and 2 bases, there was a span of 14 bases. CDR1 is DFQATT and CDR2 is SNEGSKA in the germline V gene (reference sequence). The length of the CDR3 is 15 residues. The CDR3: CSARSPDLPYNEQFF. Here the CDR3 DNA reads TGCAGTGCTAGGTCACCCGACCTTCCCTACAATGAGCAGTTCTTC.

At least ten counts were recorded for this clonotype. V and J are TRBV7-9 and TRBJ2-1; 8 nucleotides align to TRBD2. The CDR3 is 16 residues long. Trimming at V came to 4 bases and at J to 0 bases, leaving 5 bases not matched to a gene. Germline CDR1 reads SEHNR; CDR2 reads FQNEAQ (reference sequence). The CDR3 DNA reads TGTGCCAGCAGCTCCCCGGGAGGGCCCTCCTACAATGAGCAGTTCTTC. This encodes CASSSPGGPSYNEQFF.

The chain recombines TRBV24-1 with TRBJ1-1; 7 nucleotides match TRBD1. The CDR3 sequence is 13 residues long. Trimming at V came to 9 bases and at J to 5 bases, leaving 8 bases not matched to a gene. Germline CDR1 is KGHDR and CDR2 is SFDVKD. The CDR3 DNA sequence: TGTGCCACCTCAGGGGGGGGGGGAACTGAAGCTTTCTTT. This codes for CATSGGGGTEAFF.

The chain combines TRBV19 with TRBJ2-3; D perhaps matches TRBD1 (5 bases). In germline, CDR1 is LNHDA, CDR2 SQIVND (reference sequence). This CDR3 is built from 18 residues. The germline V and J ends were trimmed by 7 bases and 2 bases, with 25 bases remaining between them. DNA of the CDR3: TGTGCCAGTACTCCCGATGTAGGGGCCAAGATTCTCACAGATACGCAGTATTTT. As protein: CASTPDVGAKILTDTQYF.

This clonotype was recorded at least ten times. The genes are TRBV19 and TRBJ1-2; 7 nucleotides match TRBD1. Germline V gene sequence: CDR1 LNHDA, CDR2 SQIVND (reference sequence). The CDR3 spans 14 residues. The V and J ends lost 5 bases and 2 bases, in that order; junction bases with no gene match: 5. CDR3 residues: CASSGDRLNYGYTF. The CDR3 DNA sequence: TGTGCCAGTAGTGGGGACAGATTAAACTATGGCTACACCTTC.

This clonotype has ten or more counts. The chain couples TRBV27 to TRBJ2-1; perhaps D is TRBD1 or TRBD2 (5 bases each). The CDR3 covers 14 residues. Trimming cost V 1 base and J 14 bases, with 18 bases left between them. Germline assignment: CDR1 MNHEY and CDR2 SMNVEV (reference sequence). The CDR3 DNA reads TGTGCCAGCAGTTTATTGGCAAGACGAGGGGCGGAGTTCTTC. Residues: CASSLLARRGAEFF.

This clonotype was observed at least ten times. The CDR3 protein is CASNRGQENTGELFF. In DNA, the CDR3 is TGTGCCAGCAACCGGGGACAGGAAAACACCGGGGAGCTGTTTTTT. This chain links TRBV27 with TRBJ2-2, with 8 bases identical to TRBD1. The CDR3 is 15 amino acids. Germline assignment: CDR1 MNHEY and CDR2 SMNVEV (reference sequence). J lost 2 bases, V lost 7 bases, and 6 bases had no gene match.

On this clonotype: One end of the junction is discordant with germline, which a read error may explain. The chain couples TRBV6-4 to TRBJ2-7; D is perhaps TRBD2 (5 bases). Germline V gene sequence: CDR1 MRHNA, CDR2 SNTAGT. This CDR3 is built from 15 residues. CDR3 region: CASSYSWTSNYEQYF. CDR3 in DNA: TGTGCCAGCAGTTACTCCTGGACTTCGAATTACGAGCAGTACTTC.

This clonotype was seen a few times. The chain is built from TRBV18 and TRBJ1-4, with 10 bases fitting TRBD1. Germline assignment: CDR1 KGHSH and CDR2 LQKENI. This CDR3 spans 14 amino acids. The trim removed 3 bases at V and 10 bases at J, leaving 5 bases unmatched. The CDR3 DNA is TGTGCCAGCTCACCGGACAGGGGGGACGGAAAACTGTTTTTT. Protein sequence: CASSPDRGDGKLFF. Combining the CDR3 with reference TRBV18 and TRBJ1-4 gives the whole variable domain NAGVMQNPRHLVRRRGQEARLRCSPMKGHSHVYWYRQLPEEGLKFMVYLQKENIIDESGMPKERFSAEFPKEGPSILRIQQVVRGDSAAYFCASSPDRGDGKLFFGSGTQLSVL.

The sample holds a few counts of this clonotype. The rearrangement joins TRBV6-1 to TRBJ1-1; D may be TRBD1 (6 bases). V lost 7 bases, J lost 4 bases, and 22 bases lay in between. The CDR3 loop spans 16 amino acids. Germline V gives CDR1 MNHNS, CDR2 SASEGT. The CDR3 DNA sequence: TGTGCCAGCAAAAGGATTGGGGGGGGCTTGGGCACTGAAGCTTTCTTT. Amino acids: CASKRIGGGLGTEAFF.

This clonotype showed up many times. The chain links TRBV30 to TRBJ1-1, with a weak D call TRBD1 (5 bases). Per germline, CDR1 GTSNPN and CDR2 SVGIG (reference sequence). Trimming stripped 2 bases from V and 5 bases from J, with 9 bases between. The CDR3 contains 12 residues. CDR3 nucleotides: TGTGCCTGGAGTTCTTGGGGGACTGAAGCTTTCTTT. Translating gives CAWSSWGTEAFF.

The chain carries TRBV20-1 and TRBJ2-2; maybe TRBD2 (6 bases). The CDR3 has 16 residues. Germline V lookup: CDR1 DFQATT, CDR2 SNEGSKA (reference sequence). Trimming left V 6 bases short and J 7 bases short, with 24 bases between. CDR3 DNA sequence: TGCAGTGCACTGGCCGTCGCGGGAAGATCAAACGGGGAGCTGTTTTTT. Protein product: CSALAVAGRSNGELFF.

There are many counts of this clonotype. This sequence joins TRBV20-1 and TRBJ2-1; possible D gene TRBD2, 5 bases. V was cut by 1 base and J by 0 bases, with 13 bases left in between. The CDR3 totals 16 residues. Germline V gene sequence: CDR1 DFQATT, CDR2 SNEGSKA (reference sequence). In DNA, the CDR3 is TGCAGTGCTAGAGGAGGTAGCGCCAGCTCCTACAATGAGCAGTTCTTC. As protein: CSARGGSASSYNEQFF.

Note on this clonotype: A read error is likely here: a far larger clone is one base away. V usage is TRBV6-2 or TRBV6-3 and J usage is TRBJ1-1, with a possible D match to TRBD1 (6 bases). Trimming removed 5 bases from V and 5 bases from J, with 15 bases in between. The CDR3 contains 14 residues. Germline V gene lookup returns CDR1 MNHEY and CDR2 SVGEGT. CDR3 in amino acids: CASSGSPGTTEAFF. CDR3 in DNA: TGTGCCAGCAGTGGGAGTCCAGGGACAACTGAAGCTTTCTTT.

This clonotype was counted between two and nine times. The V gene is TRBV6-5, the J gene TRBJ1-2; D might be TRBD1 (6 bases). CDR1 is MNHEY and CDR2 is SVGAGI in the germline V gene. The CDR3 contains 15 residues. V was pared by 2 bases and J by 4 bases, with 14 bases between. The CDR3 region has the DNA TGTGCCAGCAGTTACGGACTCGGGGACACCTATGGCTACACCTTC. It encodes CASSYGLGDTYGYTF.

This clonotype was recorded a few times. The V and J genes are TRBV7-9 and TRBJ2-1, with 14 bases aligning to TRBD2. There are 15 residues in the CDR3. Germline lookup yields CDR1 SEHNR and CDR2 FQNEAQ (reference sequence). Germline trimming cut 4 bases from V and 7 bases from J; bases unmatched to any gene: 3. The CDR3 DNA reads TGTGCCAGCAGCTCGACTAGCGGGAGGGATAATGAGCAGTTCTTC. This gives the protein CASSSTSGRDNEQFF.

This chain uses TRBV3-1 with TRBJ2-1; possibly TRBD1 for D (6 bases). Germline V lookup: CDR1 LGHDT, CDR2 YNNKEL (reference sequence). This CDR3 region has 14 residues. V lost 4 bases and J 3 bases, leaving 10 bases between the germline ends. The CDR3 region has the DNA TGTGCCAGCAGCCGAGGACAGTACTACAATGAGCAGTTCTTC. Protein: CASSRGQYYNEQFF.

Note on this clonotype: At one end, the junction sequence differs from germline, possibly due to a read error. This chain joins TRBV7-2 and TRBJ2-7; D gene unclear. The length of the CDR3 is 15 residues. CDR1 is SGHTA, CDR2 FQGNSA, per germline. CDR3 protein: CASSLDPEFTYEQYF. The CDR3 DNA follows: TGTGCCAGCAGCTTAGATCCAGAGTTCACCTACGAACAGTACTTC.

The table lists this clonotype with many counts. The rearrangement uses TRBV3-1 and TRBJ1-1; D not certain. Trimming removed 1 base at V and 2 bases at J, with 5 bases between. Germline assignment: CDR1 LGHDT and CDR2 YNNKEL (reference sequence). The CDR3 length is 13 residues. The CDR3 loop reads CASSQVPNTEAFF. CDR3 bases: TGTGCCAGCAGCCAAGTTCCCAACACTGAAGCTTTCTTT.

This clonotype was seen ten or more times. V and J are TRBV7-3 and TRBJ2-5, with D unresolved. This CDR3 is 13 amino acids long. Germline assignment: CDR1 SGHTA and CDR2 FQGTGA. The V end was cut by 4 bases, the J end by 5 bases, with 11 bases between. In DNA form, the CDR3 reads TGTGCCAGCAGCTCTCAGGTTAGGGAGACCCAGTACTTC. Translating it yields CASSSQVRETQYF.

This clonotype was seen repeatedly, ten times or more. The chain is built from TRBV7-9 and TRBJ1-4, with D possibly being TRBD1 (6 bases). The CDR3 covers 16 residues. Trimming left V 5 bases short and J 1 base short, with 14 bases between. From germline, CDR1 is SEHNR and CDR2 FQNEAQ (reference sequence). The CDR3 loop is CASSRTRTETNEKLFF. Written as DNA, the CDR3 is TGTGCCAGCAGCCGAACCCGGACAGAAACTAATGAAAAACTGTTTTTT.

This clonotype was observed many times. V is TRBV18 and J is TRBJ2-3; 10 nucleotides match TRBD2. V was clipped by 2 bases and J by 1 base; unmatched bases: 3. The germline CDR1 and CDR2 sequences are KGHSH and LQKENI. The CDR3 is 16 amino acids. CDR3 coding DNA: TGTGCCAGCTCACCAGGACTAGCGGCCGGCACAGATACGCAGTATTTT. Its protein product is CASSPGLAAGTDTQYF.

There are many counts of this clonotype. This rearrangement joins TRBV28 to TRBJ2-5; D tentatively reads TRBD1 or TRBD2 (6 bases each). This CDR3 is built from 18 residues. The ends were cut back, 2 bases at V and 4 bases at J, with 23 bases in the middle. CDR1 MDHEN and CDR2 SYDVKM come from the germline V gene. CDR3 DNA sequence: TGTGCCAGCAGTTTAAGTCTCTTGCGGGACAACGACCGAGAGACCCAGTACTTC. Translation gives CASSLSLLRDNDRETQYF.

This clonotype was seen ten or more times. The chain links TRBV4-3 to TRBJ2-1, with TRBD2 identical over 7 bases. CDR3 length: 13 amino acids. V trimming: 1 base; J trimming: 9 bases; junction bases outside the gene matches: 3. Germline V gene sequence: CDR1 LGHNA, CDR2 YSLEER. CDR3 sequence (DNA): TGCGCCAGCAGCCAAGCCGGGGGGTCTGAGCAGTTCTTC. Translating gives CASSQAGGSEQFF.

V gene TRBV2 combines with J gene TRBJ1-1; D possibly corresponds to TRBD1 (6 bases). Looked up from germline, CDR1 is SNHLY and CDR2 is FYNNEI. CDR3 size: 14 residues. V lost 3 bases, J lost 6 bases, and 14 bases lay in between. CDR3 sequence (DNA): TGTGCCAGCAGTGACAGGGCCACAGGGTCTGAAGCTTTCTTT. Amino acids: CASSDRATGSEAFF.